Presented here are 21 T cell receptor beta chains from one specimen sequenced in a study of cytomegalovirus exposure and HLA in healthy donors. With 60 Vbeta and 13 Jbeta primers, the PCR was carried out. Measured with immunoSEQ multiplex PCR; TCRdb has only the in-frame clones, and not every one. The sample holds under 200,000 clones, about 78% seen once. Sequenced: PBMCs. These receptors originate from a man aged 60 to 75 in good health and CMV-seronegative.

The chain couples TRBV29-1 to TRBJ2-3; 12 positions agree with TRBD1. J gave up 6 bases and V 7 bases, and 8 bases lay outside the gene matches. Germline CDR1 reads SQVTM; CDR2 reads ANQGSEA. The CDR3 contains 14 residues. As DNA, the CDR3 is TGCAGCGGCTCCGGGACAGGGGGCTTGGATACGCAGTATTTT. It translates to CSGSGTGGLDTQYF.

The genes are TRBV12-5 and TRBJ1-1; tentative D call: TRBD1 (5 bases). There are 14 residues in the CDR3. Trimming shortened V by 1 base and J by 4 bases, and 10 bases separated the two germline ends. Germline lookup yields CDR1 LGHNT and CDR2 FRNRAP. CDR3 residues: CASGLDPQGTEAFF. Here the CDR3 DNA reads TGTGCTAGTGGTTTGGACCCCCAGGGCACTGAAGCTTTCTTT.

The genes are TRBV19 and TRBJ2-1, with 8 bases fitting TRBD2. With V trimmed by 4 bases and J by 5 bases, 10 bases remained unmatched. The CDR3 is made up of 16 amino acids. From germline, CDR1 is LNHDA and CDR2 SQIVND (reference sequence). CDR3 sequence reads: CASSNPGTRPNNEQFF. As DNA, the CDR3 is TGTGCCAGTAGTAACCCCGGGACTAGGCCTAACAATGAGCAGTTCTTC.

CDR3 protein: CASSLASGNTIYF. Written as DNA, the CDR3 is TGTGCCAGCAGCTTGGCCAGTGGAAACACCATATATTTT. The J gene is TRBJ1-3, the V gene TRBV5-4, with no clear D. In germline, CDR1 is SGHNT, CDR2 YYREEE (reference sequence). The CDR3 sequence is 13 residues long. Trimming took 0 bases from V and 3 from J, leaving 4 bases between them.

The CDR3 nucleotides are TGCGCCAGCCGACAAGAGGACAGGGGGTACAATGAGCAGTTCTTC. Translating it yields CASRQEDRGYNEQFF. The chain combines TRBV5-1 with TRBJ2-1, with 10 bases aligning to TRBD1. Per the germline V gene, CDR1 is SGHRS and CDR2 is YFSETQ. The CDR3 is made up of 15 amino acids. V shed 7 bases, J shed 4 bases, and the junction held 8 bases outside the gene matches.

This clone was picked up one time. This sequence joins TRBV2 and TRBJ1-1; 8 bases map to TRBD1. The ends lost 4 bases at V and 9 bases at J; junction bases unmatched: 4. The germline gives CDR1 SNHLY, CDR2 FYNNEI. This CDR3 is 12 amino acids long. CDR3 in DNA: TGTGCCAGCAGTGCAGGGGGCGATAAAGCTTTCTTT. This gives the protein CASSAGGDKAFF.

The chain couples TRBV19 to TRBJ1-1; 7 bases fit TRBD1. In germline, CDR1 is LNHDA, CDR2 SQIVND (reference sequence). Trimming cost V 3 bases and J 4 bases; bases outside gene matches: 8. The CDR3 loop spans 15 amino acids. The CDR3 protein is CASSISGRGSTEAFF. The CDR3 region has the DNA TGTGCCAGTAGTATTTCGGGCAGGGGGTCCACTGAAGCTTTCTTT.

The V call is TRBV7-9, the J call TRBJ1-2; D unresolved. Trimming removed 1 base from V and 1 base from J, with 13 bases in between. The CDR3 totals 16 residues. The germline V gene encodes CDR1 SEHNR and CDR2 FQNEAQ (reference sequence). CDR3 residues: CASSLGSGLNNYGYTF. CDR3 sequence (DNA): TGTGCCAGCAGCTTAGGATCCGGTCTGAATAACTATGGCTACACCTTC.

This sequence joins TRBV6-1 and TRBJ2-7, with 7 positions matching TRBD1. Germline CDR1 is MNHNS and CDR2 is SASEGT. Germline trimming cut 4 bases from V and 1 base from J; bases unmatched to any gene: 7. CDR3 length equals 15 residues. The CDR3 loop is CASSGGGRGSYEQYF. CDR3 DNA: TGTGCCAGCAGTGGGGGTGGCAGGGGGTCCTACGAGCAGTACTTC.

V gene TRBV6-5 combines with J gene TRBJ1-2, with 9 bases lining up with TRBD1. The CDR3 covers 15 residues. Per the germline V gene, CDR1 is MNHEY and CDR2 is SVGAGI. The V gene end was trimmed by 6 bases and the J gene end by 7 bases; junction bases not matched to a gene: 12. CDR3 bases: TGTGCCAGCAGCCTAACCCCCGGGACAGGGTGTGGCTACACCTTC. Its translation is CASSLTPGTGCGYTF.

The V call is TRBV19, the J call TRBJ1-5; 7 positions agree with TRBD1. Germline loops: CDR1 LNHDA, CDR2 SQIVND (reference sequence). Unmatched junction bases numbered 6, after V lost 8 bases and J lost 5 bases. This CDR3 spans 13 amino acids. CDR3 in DNA: TGTGCCAGTGCGGGACAGAGTGATCAGCCCCAGCATTTT. This encodes CASAGQSDQPQHF. Supplemented by reference TRBV19 and TRBJ1-5, the full variable domain reads DGGITQSPKYLFRKEGQNVTLSCEQNLNHDAMYWYRQDPGQGLRLIYYSQIVNDFQKGDIAEGYSVSREKKESFPLTVTSAQKNPTAFYLCASAGQSDQPQHFGDGTRLSIL.

The chain is built from TRBV9 and TRBJ1-5, with D tentatively TRBD1 (6 bases). The CDR3 extends over 15 amino acids. Per germline, CDR1 SGDLS and CDR2 YYNGEE. The germline V and J ends were trimmed by 3 bases and 0 bases, with 10 bases remaining between them. Written as DNA, the CDR3 is TGTGCCAGCAGCGAGGACAGAAATAGCAATCAGCCCCAGCATTTT. It is translated as CASSEDRNSNQPQHF.

The chain is built from TRBV4-2 and TRBJ1-1, with D uncertain. The V end lost 1 base, the J end lost 1 base, and 4 bases lay between the germline ends. The CDR3 length is 13 residues. The V gene's germline CDR1 is LGHNA and CDR2 YNFKEQ. The DNA of the CDR3 is TGTGCCAGCAGCCAAGGCAGGAACACTGAAGCTTTCTTT. Translated, it gives CASSQGRNTEAFF.

The V gene is TRBV4-2, the J gene TRBJ1-2; 8 bases align to TRBD1. V lost 4 bases and J lost 4; bases outside the gene matches: 5. The CDR3 extends over 14 amino acids. Germline CDR1 reads LGHNA; CDR2 reads YNFKEQ. The CDR3 DNA sequence: TGTGCCAGCAGCCCCAGCGACAGGGGCTATGGCTACACCTTC. This codes for CASSPSDRGYGYTF.

This chain's CDR3 is CASNRERQPQHF. CDR3 sequence (DNA): TGTGCCAGTAACAGGGAACGTCAGCCCCAGCATTTT. The gene calls are TRBV2 and TRBJ1-5; possibly TRBD1 for D (6 bases). Germline-derived CDR1 and CDR2 are SNHLY and FYNNEI. Trimming shortened V by 9 bases and J by 6 bases, and 12 bases separated the two germline ends. This CDR3 comprises 12 residues.

The V gene is TRBV27, the J gene TRBJ2-1, with D perhaps TRBD1 (8 bases). The CDR3 contains 16 residues. The germline gives CDR1 MNHEY, CDR2 SMNVEV (reference sequence). The V end was cut by 2 bases, the J end by 9 bases, with 20 bases between. The CDR3, as DNA: TGTGCCAGCAGTTTACCCGGAGGTACAGGGGGGGGTGAGCAGTTCTTC. Residues: CASSLPGGTGGGEQFF.

The gene calls are TRBV11-2 and TRBJ2-1; maybe TRBD1 (7 bases). The germline V gene has CDR1 SGHAT and CDR2 FQNNGV. The CDR3 sequence is 14 residues long. Trimming left V 8 bases short and J 5 bases short, with 16 bases between. The CDR3 region has the DNA TGTGCCAGCCGGCGGGGCAGGGGGAACAATGAGCAGTTCTTC. Residues: CASRRGRGNNEQFF.

This clone occurred a few times. The CDR3 DNA reads TGTGCCAGCAGCCCAATGATAGGGGATAATGAAAAACTGTTTTTT. Its translation is CASSPMIGDNEKLFF. The gene calls are TRBV25-1 and TRBJ1-4; a possible D gene is TRBD1 (5 bases). The CDR3 covers 15 residues. Per germline, CDR1 MGHDK and CDR2 SYGVNS. Between the trimmed V and J ends, which lost 6 bases and 4 bases, there was a span of 15 bases.

J is TRBJ1-1 and V is TRBV5-6; D perhaps matches TRBD1 (5 bases). The V end lost 4 bases, the J end lost 1 base, and 14 bases lay between the germline ends. This CDR3 is built from 15 residues. CDR1 is SGHDT, CDR2 YYEEEE, per germline. The CDR3 protein is CASSAFLGPNTEAFF. The CDR3 nucleotides read TGTGCCAGCAGCGCCTTTTTGGGGCCGAACACTGAAGCTTTCTTT.

This chain links TRBV15 with TRBJ1-6; D unclear. The CDR3 totals 16 residues. CDR1 and CDR2 (germline): LNHNV, YYDKDF (reference sequence). V gave up 3 bases and J gave up 3 bases, with 12 bases separating them. The CDR3 loop reads CATSSTVVGYNSPLHF. Written as DNA, the CDR3 is TGTGCCACCAGCAGCACAGTAGTAGGCTATAATTCACCCCTCCACTTT.

The chain joins TRBV6-1 to TRBJ1-3; 9 bases fit TRBD1. This CDR3 contains 16 residues. Germline CDR1 reads MNHNS; CDR2 reads SASEGT. The ends lost 8 bases at V and 0 bases at J; junction bases unmatched: 8. The CDR3 protein is CASGGDRESSGNTIYF. The CDR3, as DNA: TGTGCCAGCGGTGGGGACAGGGAGAGCTCTGGAAACACCATATATTTT.